Following are 2 T cell receptor beta chains from one sample sequenced in a study of metastatic and nonmetastatic thyroid tumors (dated by TCRdb to the early 2020s). Library preparation was by PCR. These reads were obtained on an Illumina HiSeq 4000. TCRdb itself trimmed the public reads at Q25 with fastp, ran MiXCR and retained productive beta chains. In all, the sample holds roughly 4,900 clones, and approximately 30% of those were seen once. The top ten constitute roughly 15% of the sample. None of the patients had been given any treatment before thyroid surgery. The source material was adjacent normal tissue. The receptors derive from a female donor with papillary thyroid cancer or a benign thyroid nodule (not recorded which). Some clones in this sample may be carry-over from other donors' samples.

The gene calls are TRBV6-2 or TRBV6-3 and TRBJ2-1; 8 bases match TRBD2. J lost 5 bases, V lost 7 bases, and 13 bases had no gene match. This CDR3 comprises 16 residues. CDR1 is MNHEY, CDR2 SVGEGT, per germline. The CDR3 DNA is TGTGCCAGCAAATCCAGCGGGAGTGGCTCGGACAATGAGCAGTTCTTC. Translation: CASKSSGSGSDNEQFF.

This clone is classed as medium-sized (0.01 to 0.1%). The rearrangement uses TRBV20-1 and TRBJ2-1, with 8 bases aligning to TRBD2. The CDR3 is 15 residues long. V was clipped by 2 bases and J by 3 bases; unmatched bases: 6. Germline-derived CDR1 and CDR2 are DFQATT and SNEGSKA (reference sequence). CDR3 residues: CSARPSGSHYNEQFF. In DNA, the CDR3 is TGCAGTGCTAGACCGAGCGGGAGCCACTACAATGAGCAGTTCTTC.